This record concerns one TCR beta chain sequence. Its antigen is undetermined. Germline loops: CDR1 SGHTA, CDR2 FQGNSA. Trimming stripped 5 bases from V and 3 bases from J, with 11 bases between. This CDR3 has 14 residues. Some clones are missing from TCRdb's copy, which holds only in-frame ones; the method was immunoSEQ multiplex PCR. The sample contains approximately 100,000 clones, around 87% of which appear only once. The data derive from a study of T cell responses to AZD1222 COVID-19 vaccine. Regarding the study as a whole: Among vaccine-associated CD4 TCRs, coverage spanned spike, with dominance at 160-218 and 743-854.

V is TRBV7-2 and J is TRBJ1-5; no clear D gene. The material was peripheral blood, obtained on day 0 of AZD1222 vaccination. This TCR came from an adult in good health. CDR3 bases: TGTGCCAGCAGCCAAACGGCCCTCAATCAGCCCCAGCATTTT. Protein: CASSQTALNQPQHF.